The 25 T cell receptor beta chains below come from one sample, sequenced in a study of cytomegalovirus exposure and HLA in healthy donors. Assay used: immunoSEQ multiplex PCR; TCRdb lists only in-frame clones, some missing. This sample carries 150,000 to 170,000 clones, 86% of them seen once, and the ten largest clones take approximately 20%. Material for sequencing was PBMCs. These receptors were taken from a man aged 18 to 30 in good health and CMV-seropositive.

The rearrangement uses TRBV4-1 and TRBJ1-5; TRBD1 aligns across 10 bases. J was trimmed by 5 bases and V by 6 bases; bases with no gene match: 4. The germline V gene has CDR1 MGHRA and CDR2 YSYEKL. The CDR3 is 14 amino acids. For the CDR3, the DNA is TGCGCCAGCAGTCTAGGACAGGGGGATCAGCCCCAGCATTTT. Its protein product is CASSLGQGDQPQHF.

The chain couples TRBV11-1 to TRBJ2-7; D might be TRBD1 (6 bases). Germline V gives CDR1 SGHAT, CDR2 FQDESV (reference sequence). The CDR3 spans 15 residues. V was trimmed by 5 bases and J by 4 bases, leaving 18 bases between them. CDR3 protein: CASSPGHRAGYEQYF. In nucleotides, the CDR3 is TGTGCCAGCAGCCCGGGACATCGAGCTGGTTACGAGCAGTACTTC.

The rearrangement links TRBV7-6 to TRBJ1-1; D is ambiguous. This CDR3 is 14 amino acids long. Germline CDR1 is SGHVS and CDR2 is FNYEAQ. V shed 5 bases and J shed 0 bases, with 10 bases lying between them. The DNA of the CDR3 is TGTGCCAGCAGCCCGGTCCCCATGAACACTGAAGCTTTCTTT. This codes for CASSPVPMNTEAFF.

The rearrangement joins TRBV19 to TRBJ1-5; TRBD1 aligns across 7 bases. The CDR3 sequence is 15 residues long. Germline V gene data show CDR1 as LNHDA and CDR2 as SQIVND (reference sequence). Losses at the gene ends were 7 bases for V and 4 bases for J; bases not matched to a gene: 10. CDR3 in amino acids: CASILTGKGNQPQHF. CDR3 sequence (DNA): TGTGCCAGTATCCTGACAGGGAAAGGTAATCAGCCCCAGCATTTT. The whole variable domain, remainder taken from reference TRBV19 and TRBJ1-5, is DGGITQSPKYLFRKEGQNVTLSCEQNLNHDAMYWYRQDPGQGLRLIYYSQIVNDFQKGDIAEGYSVSREKKESFPLTVTSAQKNPTAFYLCASILTGKGNQPQHFGDGTRLSIL.

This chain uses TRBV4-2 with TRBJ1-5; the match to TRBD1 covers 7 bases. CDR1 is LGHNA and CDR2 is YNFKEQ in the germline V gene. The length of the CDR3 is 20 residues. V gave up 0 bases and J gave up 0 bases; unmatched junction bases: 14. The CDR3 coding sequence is TGTGCCAGCAGCCAAGACGTCAGGAGACAGGGCTTCTATAGCAATCAGCCCCAGCATTTT. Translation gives CASSQDVRRQGFYSNQPQHF.

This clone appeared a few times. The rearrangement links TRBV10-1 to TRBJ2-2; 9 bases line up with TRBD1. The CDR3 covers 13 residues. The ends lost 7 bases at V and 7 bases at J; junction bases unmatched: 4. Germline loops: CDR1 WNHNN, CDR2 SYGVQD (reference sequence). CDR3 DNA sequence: TGCGCCAGCACTACAGGGGGCAGCGGGGAGCTGTTTTTT. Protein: CASTTGGSGELFF.

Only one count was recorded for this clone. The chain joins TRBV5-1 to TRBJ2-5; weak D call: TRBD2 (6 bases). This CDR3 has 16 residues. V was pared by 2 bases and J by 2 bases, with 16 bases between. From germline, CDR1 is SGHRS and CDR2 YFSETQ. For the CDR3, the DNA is TGCGCCAGCAGCTTATTGGGGGGTCACTTTCAAGAGACCCAGTACTTC. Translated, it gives CASSLLGGHFQETQYF.

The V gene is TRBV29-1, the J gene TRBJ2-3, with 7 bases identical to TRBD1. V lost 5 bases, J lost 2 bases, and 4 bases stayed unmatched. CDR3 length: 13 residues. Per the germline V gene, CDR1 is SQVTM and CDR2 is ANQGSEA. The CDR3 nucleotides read TGCAGCGTTTCGGGACAGTACACAGATACGCAGTATTTT. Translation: CSVSGQYTDTQYF.

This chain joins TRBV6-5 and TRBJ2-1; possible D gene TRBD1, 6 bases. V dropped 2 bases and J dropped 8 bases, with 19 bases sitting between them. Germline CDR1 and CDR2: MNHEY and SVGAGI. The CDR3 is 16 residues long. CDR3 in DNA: TGTGCCAGCAGTTACGGGTCAGGGGTTGAGGGCGATGAGCAGTTCTTC. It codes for CASSYGSGVEGDEQFF.

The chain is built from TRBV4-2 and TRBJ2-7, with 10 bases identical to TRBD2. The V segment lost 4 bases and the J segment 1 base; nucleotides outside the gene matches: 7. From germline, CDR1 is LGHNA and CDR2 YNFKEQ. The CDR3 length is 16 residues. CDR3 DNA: TGTGCCAGCAGCCGATCCGGGACTAGCGATTCCTACGAGCAGTACTTC. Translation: CASSRSGTSDSYEQYF.

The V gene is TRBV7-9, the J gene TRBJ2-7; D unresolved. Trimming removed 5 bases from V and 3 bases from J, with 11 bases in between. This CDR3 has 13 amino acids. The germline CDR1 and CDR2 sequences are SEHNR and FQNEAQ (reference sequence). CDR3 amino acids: CASSPWAGYEQYF. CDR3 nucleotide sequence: TGTGCCAGCAGCCCCTGGGCTGGCTACGAGCAGTACTTC.

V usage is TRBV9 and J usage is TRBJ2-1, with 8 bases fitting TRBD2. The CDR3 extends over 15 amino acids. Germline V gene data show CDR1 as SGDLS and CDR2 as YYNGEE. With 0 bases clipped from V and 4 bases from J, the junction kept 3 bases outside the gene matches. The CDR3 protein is CASSVAGGQYNEQFF. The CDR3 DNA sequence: TGTGCCAGCAGCGTAGCGGGGGGGCAATACAATGAGCAGTTCTTC.

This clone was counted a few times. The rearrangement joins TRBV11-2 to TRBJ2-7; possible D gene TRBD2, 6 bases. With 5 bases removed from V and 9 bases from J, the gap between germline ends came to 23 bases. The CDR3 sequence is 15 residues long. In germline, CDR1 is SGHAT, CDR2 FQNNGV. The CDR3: CASSTARTNPWVQYF. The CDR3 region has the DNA TGTGCCAGCAGCACGGCGCGGACTAACCCTTGGGTGCAGTACTTC.

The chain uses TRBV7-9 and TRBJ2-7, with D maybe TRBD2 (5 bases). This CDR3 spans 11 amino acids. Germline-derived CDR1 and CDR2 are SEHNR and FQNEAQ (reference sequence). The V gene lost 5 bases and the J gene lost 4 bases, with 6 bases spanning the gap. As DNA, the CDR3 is TGTGCCAGCAGCCCGGGATACGAGCAGTACTTC. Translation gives CASSPGYEQYF.

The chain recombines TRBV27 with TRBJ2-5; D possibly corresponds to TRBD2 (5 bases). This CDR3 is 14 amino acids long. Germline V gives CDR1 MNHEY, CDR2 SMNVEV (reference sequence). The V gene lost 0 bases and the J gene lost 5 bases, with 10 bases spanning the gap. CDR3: CASSLSGRRETQYF. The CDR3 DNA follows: TGTGCCAGCAGTTTATCAGGCCGGAGGGAGACCCAGTACTTC.

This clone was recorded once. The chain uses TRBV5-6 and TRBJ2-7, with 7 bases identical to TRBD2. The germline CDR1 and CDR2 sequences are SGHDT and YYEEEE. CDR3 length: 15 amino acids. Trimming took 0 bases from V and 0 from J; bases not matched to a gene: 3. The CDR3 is CASSLGGGPSYEQYF. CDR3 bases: TGTGCCAGCAGCTTGGGGGGAGGGCCCTCCTACGAGCAGTACTTC.

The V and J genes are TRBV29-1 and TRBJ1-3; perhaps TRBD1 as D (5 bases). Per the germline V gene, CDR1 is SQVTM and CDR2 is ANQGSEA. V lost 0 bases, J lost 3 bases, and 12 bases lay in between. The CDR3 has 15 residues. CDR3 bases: TGCAGCGTTGAAGACAGGGTCTGGGATGGAAACACCATATATTTT. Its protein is CSVEDRVWDGNTIYF.

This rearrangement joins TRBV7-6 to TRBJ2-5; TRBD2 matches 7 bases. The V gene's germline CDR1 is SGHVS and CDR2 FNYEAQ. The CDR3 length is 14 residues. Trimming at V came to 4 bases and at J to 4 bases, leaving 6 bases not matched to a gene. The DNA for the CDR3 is TGTGCCAGCAGCTCGTACGGGGGGAGAGAGACCCAGTACTTC. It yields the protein CASSSYGGRETQYF.

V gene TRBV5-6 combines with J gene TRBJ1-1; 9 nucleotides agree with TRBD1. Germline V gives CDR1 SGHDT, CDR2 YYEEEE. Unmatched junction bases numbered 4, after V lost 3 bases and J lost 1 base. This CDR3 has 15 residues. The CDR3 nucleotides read TGTGCCAGCAGCTGGGACAGGGCGAGGAACACTGAAGCTTTCTTT. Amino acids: CASSWDRARNTEAFF.

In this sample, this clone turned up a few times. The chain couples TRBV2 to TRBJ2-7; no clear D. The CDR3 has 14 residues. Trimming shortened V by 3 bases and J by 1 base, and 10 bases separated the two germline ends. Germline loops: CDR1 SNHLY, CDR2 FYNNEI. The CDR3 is CASSEELPSYEQYF. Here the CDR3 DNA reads TGTGCCAGCAGTGAGGAGTTACCTTCCTACGAGCAGTACTTC.

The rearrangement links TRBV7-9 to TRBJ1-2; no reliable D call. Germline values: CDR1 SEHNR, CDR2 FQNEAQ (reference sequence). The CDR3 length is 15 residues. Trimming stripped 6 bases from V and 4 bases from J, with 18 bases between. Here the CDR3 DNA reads TGTGCCAGCAGTCTAGACGGGAACGAGGGCTATGGCTACACCTTC. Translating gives CASSLDGNEGYGYTF.

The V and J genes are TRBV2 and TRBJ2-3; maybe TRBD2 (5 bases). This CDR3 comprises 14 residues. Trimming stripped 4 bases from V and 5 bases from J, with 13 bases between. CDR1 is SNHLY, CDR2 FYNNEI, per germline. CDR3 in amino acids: CASSVVLGRDTQYF. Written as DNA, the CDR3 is TGTGCCAGCAGTGTGGTACTAGGGAGAGATACGCAGTATTTT.

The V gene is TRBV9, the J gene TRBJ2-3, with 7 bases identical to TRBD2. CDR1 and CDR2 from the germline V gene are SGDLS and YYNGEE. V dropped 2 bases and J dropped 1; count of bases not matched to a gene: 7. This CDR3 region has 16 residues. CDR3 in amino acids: CASSVTVGGGTDTQYF. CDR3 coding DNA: TGTGCCAGCAGCGTTACCGTGGGAGGGGGCACAGATACGCAGTATTTT.

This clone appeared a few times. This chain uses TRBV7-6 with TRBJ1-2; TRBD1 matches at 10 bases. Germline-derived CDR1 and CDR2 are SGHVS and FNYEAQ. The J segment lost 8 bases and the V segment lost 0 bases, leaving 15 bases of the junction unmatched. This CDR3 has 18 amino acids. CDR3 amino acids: CASSLARGQGPTTGGYTF. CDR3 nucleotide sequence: TGTGCCAGCAGCTTAGCGCGGGGACAGGGGCCGACGACGGGAGGCTACACCTTC. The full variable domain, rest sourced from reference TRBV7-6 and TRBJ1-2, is GAGVSQSPRYKVTKRGQDVALRCDPISGHVSLYWYRQALGQGPEFLTYFNYEAQQDKSGLPNDRFSAERPEGSISTLTIQRTEQRDSAMYRCASSLARGQGPTTGGYTFGSGTRLTVV.

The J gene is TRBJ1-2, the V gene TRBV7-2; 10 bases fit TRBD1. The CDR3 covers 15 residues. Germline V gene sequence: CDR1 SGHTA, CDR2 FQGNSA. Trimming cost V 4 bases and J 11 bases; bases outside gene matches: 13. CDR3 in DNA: TGTGCCAGCAGCTCAACAAAGGGAAGACAGGGGGCGTACACCTTC. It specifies CASSSTKGRQGAYTF.